This entry lists 3 T cell receptor beta chains sequenced from one sample in a study of blood T cell repertoires in COVID-19 (dated by TCRdb to about 2020). Library construction relied on the immunoSEQ multiplex PCR assay. TCRdb stores this immuneACCESS table with in-frame sequences only. Part of the clones is absent; in the studies checked, under half of the shortfall reflects unresolved V genes, and no reason is known for the rest. In this sample the table shows around 70,000 clones, over 75% of which occur a single time. Approximately 4.6% of the sample lies in the top ten. The sample was peripheral blood. The receptors originated from a human donor in a cohort sampled during active COVID-19.

This rearrangement joins TRBV25-1 to TRBJ2-5, with a possible D match to TRBD2 (6 bases). With 1 base removed from V and 3 bases from J, the gap between germline ends came to 12 bases. Germline CDR1 MGHDK, CDR2 SYGVNS. The CDR3 length is 15 residues. Written as DNA, the CDR3 is TGTGCCAGCAGTGAATTTGAGGGCGGGAAAGAGACCCAGTACTTC. It yields the protein CASSEFEGGKETQYF.

In this sample, this clone turned up a few times. This chain uses TRBV5-1 with TRBJ2-1, with TRBD1 matching 9 bases. V shed 2 bases, J shed 7 bases, and the junction held 10 bases outside the gene matches. Looked up from germline, CDR1 is SGHRS and CDR2 is YFSETQ. The CDR3 totals 16 residues. The DNA for the CDR3 is TGCGCCAGCAGCTTTCCCCCGGGACAGGGTGGGAATGAGCAGTTCTTC. Amino acids: CASSFPPGQGGNEQFF.

The chain is built from TRBV24-1 and TRBJ2-1, with 8 nucleotides matching TRBD1. Germline values: CDR1 KGHDR, CDR2 SFDVKD. This CDR3 comprises 15 residues. Unmatched junction bases numbered 8, after V lost 4 bases and J lost 7 bases. The CDR3 reads CATSDQDRGGNEQFF. CDR3 bases: TGTGCCACCAGTGACCAAGACAGGGGTGGTAATGAGCAGTTCTTC.